This T cell receptor (beta chain) was recovered during a study of blood T cell repertoires in COVID-19. This clone has just a few counts. Germline V gives CDR1 LNHNV, CDR2 YYDKDF (reference sequence). Between the trimmed V and J ends, which lost 3 bases and 0 bases, there was a span of 18 bases. CDR3 length equals 17 residues. Profiling relied on immunoSEQ multiplex PCR, and the TCRdb table lists in-frame clones only, not all of them. The repertoire has 90,000 or so clones, around 85% of them found once; the top ten carry 25%. The chain combines TRBV15 with TRBJ2-7; D possibly corresponds to TRBD1 (6 bases). The clonotype was recovered from a man aged 80 or over with active or convalescent COVID-19. Sequencing used peripheral blood. The CDR3 loop reads CATSRGPDRFGSYEQYF. CDR3 nucleotides: TGTGCCACCAGCAGGGGCCCCGACAGGTTTGGCTCCTACGAGCAGTACTTC.